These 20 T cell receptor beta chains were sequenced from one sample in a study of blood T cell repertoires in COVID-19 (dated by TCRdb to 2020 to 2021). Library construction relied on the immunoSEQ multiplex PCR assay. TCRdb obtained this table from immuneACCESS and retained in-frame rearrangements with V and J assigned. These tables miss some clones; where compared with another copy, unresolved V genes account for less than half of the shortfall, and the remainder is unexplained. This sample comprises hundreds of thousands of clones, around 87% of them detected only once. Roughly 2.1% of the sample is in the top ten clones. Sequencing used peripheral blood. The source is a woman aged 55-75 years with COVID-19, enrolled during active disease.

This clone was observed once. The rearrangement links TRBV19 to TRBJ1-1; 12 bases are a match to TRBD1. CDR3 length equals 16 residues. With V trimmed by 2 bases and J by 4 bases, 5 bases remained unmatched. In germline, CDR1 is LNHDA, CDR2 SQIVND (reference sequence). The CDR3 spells CASSISGQGAITEAFF. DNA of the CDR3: TGTGCCAGTAGTATATCGGGACAGGGGGCTATCACTGAAGCTTTCTTT. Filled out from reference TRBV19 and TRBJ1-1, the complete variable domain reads DGGITQSPKYLFRKEGQNVTLSCEQNLNHDAMYWYRQDPGQGLRLIYYSQIVNDFQKGDIAEGYSVSREKKESFPLTVTSAQKNPTAFYLCASSISGQGAITEAFFGQGTRLTVV.

The CDR3 sequence is CATSDARDREEKLFF. In DNA, the CDR3 is TGTGCCACCAGTGATGCCCGGGACAGGGAGGAAAAACTGTTTTTT. The rearrangement links TRBV24-1 to TRBJ1-4, with TRBD1 matching over 9 bases. The V gene's germline CDR1 is KGHDR and CDR2 SFDVKD. The CDR3 covers 15 residues. The junction had 6 bases not matched to a gene; V was cut back by 3 bases and J by 8 bases.

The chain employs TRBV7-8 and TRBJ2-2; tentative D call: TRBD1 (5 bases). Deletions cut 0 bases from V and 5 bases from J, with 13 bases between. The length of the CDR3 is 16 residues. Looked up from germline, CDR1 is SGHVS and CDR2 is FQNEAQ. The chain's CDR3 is CASSLARGWGTGELFF. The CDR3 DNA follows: TGTGCCAGCAGCTTAGCAAGGGGATGGGGTACCGGGGAGCTGTTTTTT.

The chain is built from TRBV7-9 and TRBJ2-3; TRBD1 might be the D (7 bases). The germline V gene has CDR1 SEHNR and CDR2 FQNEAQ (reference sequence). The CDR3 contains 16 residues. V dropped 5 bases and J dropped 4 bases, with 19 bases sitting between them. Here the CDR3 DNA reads TGTGCCAGCAGCACCGATACAGGGGAGGCGGCAGATACGCAGTATTTT. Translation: CASSTDTGEAADTQYF. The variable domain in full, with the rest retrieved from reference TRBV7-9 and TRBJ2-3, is DTGVSQNPRHKITKRGQNVTFRCDPISEHNRLYWYRQTLGQGPEFLTYFQNEAQLEKSRLLSDRFSAERPKGSFSTLEIQRTEQGDSAMYLCASSTDTGEAADTQYFGPGTRLTVL.

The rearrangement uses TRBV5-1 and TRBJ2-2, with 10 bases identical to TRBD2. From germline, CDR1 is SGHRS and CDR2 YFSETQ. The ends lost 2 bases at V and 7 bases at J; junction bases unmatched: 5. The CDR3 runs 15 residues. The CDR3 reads CASSFTSGKGGELFF. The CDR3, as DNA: TGCGCCAGCAGCTTTACTAGCGGGAAGGGCGGGGAGCTGTTTTTT.

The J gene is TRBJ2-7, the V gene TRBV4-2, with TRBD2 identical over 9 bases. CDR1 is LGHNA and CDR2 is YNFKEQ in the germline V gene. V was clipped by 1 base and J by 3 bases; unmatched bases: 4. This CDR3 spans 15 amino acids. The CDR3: CASSQAPSGDYEQYF. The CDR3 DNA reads TGTGCCAGCAGCCAAGCCCCTAGCGGGGACTACGAGCAGTACTTC.

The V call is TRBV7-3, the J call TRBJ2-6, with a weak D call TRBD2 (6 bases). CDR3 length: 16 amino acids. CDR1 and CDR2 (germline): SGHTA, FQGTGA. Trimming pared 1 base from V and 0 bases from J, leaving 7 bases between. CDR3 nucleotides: TGTGCCAGCAGCTTAATGGGGGGCTCTGGGGCCAACGTCCTGACTTTC. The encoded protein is CASSLMGGSGANVLTF.

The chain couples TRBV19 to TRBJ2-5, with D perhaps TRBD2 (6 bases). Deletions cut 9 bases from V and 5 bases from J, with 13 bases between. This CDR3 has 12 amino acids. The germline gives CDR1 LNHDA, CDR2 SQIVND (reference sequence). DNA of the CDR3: TGTGCCAGCGGGGGTGGAGTTGAGACCCAGTACTTC. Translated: CASGGGVETQYF.

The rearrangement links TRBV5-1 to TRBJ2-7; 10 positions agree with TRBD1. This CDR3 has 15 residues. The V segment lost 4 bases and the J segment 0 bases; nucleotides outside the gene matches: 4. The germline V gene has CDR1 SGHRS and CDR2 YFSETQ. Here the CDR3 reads CASSGGTGASYEQYF. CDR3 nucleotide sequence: TGCGCCAGCAGCGGGGGGACAGGGGCCTCCTACGAGCAGTACTTC.

The CDR3 spells CASSRDSNYGYTF. The CDR3 bases are TGTGCCAGCTCCCGGGACAGCAACTATGGCTACACCTTC. The chain has TRBV19 and TRBJ1-2; 7 bases align to TRBD1. The ends lost 9 bases at V and 2 bases at J; junction bases unmatched: 6. The CDR3 contains 13 residues. The germline gives CDR1 LNHDA, CDR2 SQIVND (reference sequence).

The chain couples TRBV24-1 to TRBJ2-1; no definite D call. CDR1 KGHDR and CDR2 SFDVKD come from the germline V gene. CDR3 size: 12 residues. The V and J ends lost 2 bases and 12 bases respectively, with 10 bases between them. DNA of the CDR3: TGTGCCACCAGTGATTCGTCCTACCCGCAGTTCTTC. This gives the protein CATSDSSYPQFF.

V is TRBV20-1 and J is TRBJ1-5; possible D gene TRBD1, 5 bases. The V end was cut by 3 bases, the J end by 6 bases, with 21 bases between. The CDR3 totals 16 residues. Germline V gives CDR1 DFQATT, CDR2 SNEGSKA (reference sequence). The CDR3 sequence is CSASSLARDKGQPQHF. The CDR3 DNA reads TGCAGTGCTAGTTCCCTGGCCAGGGATAAGGGTCAGCCCCAGCATTTT.

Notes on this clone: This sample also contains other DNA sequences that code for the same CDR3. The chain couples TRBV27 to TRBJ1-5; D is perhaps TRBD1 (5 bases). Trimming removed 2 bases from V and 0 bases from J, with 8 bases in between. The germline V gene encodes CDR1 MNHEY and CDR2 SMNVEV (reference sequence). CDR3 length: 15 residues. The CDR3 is CASSLAGYSNQPQHF. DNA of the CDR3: TGTGCCAGCAGTTTAGCAGGGTATAGCAATCAGCCCCAGCATTTT.

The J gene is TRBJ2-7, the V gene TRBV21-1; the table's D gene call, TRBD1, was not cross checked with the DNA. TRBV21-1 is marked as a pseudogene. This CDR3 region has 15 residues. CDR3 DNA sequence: TGTGCCAGCAGCAAAGGCGGACAGGATGACCACGAGCAGTACTTC. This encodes CASSKGGQDDHEQYF.

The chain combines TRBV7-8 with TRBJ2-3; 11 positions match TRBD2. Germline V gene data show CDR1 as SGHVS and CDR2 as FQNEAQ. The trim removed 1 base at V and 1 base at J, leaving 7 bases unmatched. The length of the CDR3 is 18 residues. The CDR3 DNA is TGTGCCAGCAGCTTAGTTTTAGCGGGGGGGCCGGGCACAGATACGCAGTATTTT. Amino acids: CASSLVLAGGPGTDTQYF.

The CDR3 reads CASSWRLGGANTGELFF. The CDR3 DNA follows: TGTGCCAGCAGCTGGCGGTTAGGGGGCGCGAACACCGGGGAGCTGTTTTTT. The chain is built from TRBV5-6 and TRBJ2-2; TRBD1 matches at 7 bases. The V gene's germline CDR1 is SGHDT and CDR2 YYEEEE. After removal of 3 bases from V and 0 bases from J, the junction contained 8 bases not matched to a gene. This CDR3 is built from 17 residues.

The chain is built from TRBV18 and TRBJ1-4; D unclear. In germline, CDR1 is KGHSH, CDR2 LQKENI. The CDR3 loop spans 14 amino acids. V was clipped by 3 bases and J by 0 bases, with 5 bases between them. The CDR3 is CASSPEPTNEKLFF. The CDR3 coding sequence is TGTGCCAGCTCACCCGAGCCAACTAATGAAAAACTGTTTTTT.

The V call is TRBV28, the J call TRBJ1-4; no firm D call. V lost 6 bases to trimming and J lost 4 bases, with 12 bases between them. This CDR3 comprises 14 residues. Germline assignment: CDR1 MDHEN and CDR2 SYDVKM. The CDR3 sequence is CASSESTGNEKLFF. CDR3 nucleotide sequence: TGTGCCAGCAGCGAGAGTACGGGTAATGAAAAACTGTTTTTT.

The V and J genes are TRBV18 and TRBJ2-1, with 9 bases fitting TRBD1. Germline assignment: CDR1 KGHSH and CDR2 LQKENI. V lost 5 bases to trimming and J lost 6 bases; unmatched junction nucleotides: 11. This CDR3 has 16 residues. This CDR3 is CASSALPPGQGNEQFF. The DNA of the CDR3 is TGTGCCAGCTCAGCGCTGCCCCCGGGACAGGGCAATGAGCAGTTCTTC.

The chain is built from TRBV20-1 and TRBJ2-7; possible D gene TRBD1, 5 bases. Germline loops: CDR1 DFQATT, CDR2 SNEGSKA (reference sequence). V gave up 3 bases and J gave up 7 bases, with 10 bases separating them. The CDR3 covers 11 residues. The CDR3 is CSARNRLEQYF. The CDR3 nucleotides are TGCAGTGCTAGGAACAGGCTTGAGCAGTACTTC.